Presented here are 22 T cell receptor beta chains from one specimen sequenced in a study of TIL therapy for anti-PD-1-resistant metastatic lung cancer. The libraries were made with immunoSEQ v3. Clones were read by immunoSEQ multiplex PCR, and TCRdb kept only the in-frame ones, dropping some. The sample yields 45,000 to 60,000 clones, approximately 70% seen once. Time point indicated: pre-treatment sample, taken before nivolumab and TIL therapy. The tumor samples were excised metastases, mostly pleural nodules or supraclavicular lymph nodes. Specimen: tumor tissue, collected at baseline. All receptors derive from a person between 25 and 79 years old with non-small cell lung cancer.

The rearrangement joins TRBV5-4 to TRBJ1-2; D is undetermined. CDR3 length equals 14 residues. Germline-derived CDR1 and CDR2 are SGHNT and YYREEE (reference sequence). V was pared by 0 bases and J by 4 bases, with 10 bases between. This CDR3 reads CASSLDWEGYGYTF. In DNA form, the CDR3 reads TGTGCCAGCAGCTTGGATTGGGAGGGCTATGGCTACACCTTC.

This clone was observed a single time. The chain couples TRBV9 to TRBJ1-1, with D hard to call. Trimming pared 4 bases from V and 0 bases from J, leaving 19 bases between. Germline-derived CDR1 and CDR2 are SGDLS and YYNGEE. The CDR3 covers 17 residues. CDR3 nucleotides: TGTGCCAGCAGCCCCGGTTGGACGTTCGAGTTGAACACTGAAGCTTTCTTT. It yields the protein CASSPGWTFELNTEAFF. Looking up the rest from reference TRBV9 and TRBJ1-1 gives the full variable domain: DSGVTQTPKHLITATGQRVTLRCSPRSGDLSVYWYQQSLDQGLQFLIQYYNGEERAKGNILERFSAQQFPDLHSELNLSSLELGDSALYFCASSPGWTFELNTEAFFGQGTRLTVV.

V and J are TRBV11-2 and TRBJ1-6; TRBD1 matches 11 bases. J gave up 10 bases and V 3 bases, and 2 bases lay outside the gene matches. Germline V gene data show CDR1 as SGHAT and CDR2 as FQNNGV. The CDR3 totals 14 residues. CDR3 in amino acids: CASSLDRGPSPLHF. The DNA of the CDR3 is TGTGCCAGCAGCTTGGACAGGGGGCCATCACCCCTCCACTTT. Looking up the rest from reference TRBV11-2 and TRBJ1-6 gives the full variable domain: EAGVAQSPRYKIIEKRQSVAFWCNPISGHATLYWYQQILGQGPKLLIQFQNNGVVDDSQLPKDRFSAERLKGVDSTLKIQPAKLEDSAVYLCASSLDRGPSPLHFGNGTRLTVT.

The chain carries TRBV29-1 and TRBJ1-2; 11 bases map to TRBD1. The germline V gene encodes CDR1 SQVTM and CDR2 ANQGSEA. The CDR3 loop spans 18 amino acids. Trimming took 0 bases from V and 1 from J; bases not matched to a gene: 10. The chain's CDR3 is CSVEDGSGDRGDNYGYTF. DNA of the CDR3: TGCAGCGTTGAAGATGGATCTGGGGACAGGGGGGATAACTATGGCTACACCTTC.

The chain is built from TRBV13 and TRBJ2-7; D remains ambiguous. The CDR3 has 14 amino acids. The germline V gene encodes CDR1 PRHDT and CDR2 FYEKMQ (reference sequence). The V gene lost 1 base and the J gene lost 3 bases, with 10 bases spanning the gap. This CDR3 reads CASSLAQSRYEQYF. The DNA of the CDR3 is TGTGCCAGCAGCTTAGCACAGTCCCGCTACGAGCAGTACTTC.

CDR3 sequence: CASSRGTGNGGYTF. The CDR3 DNA is TGTGCCAGCAGCCGAGGGACAGGGAATGGAGGCTACACCTTC. The rearrangement joins TRBV7-9 to TRBJ1-2; 9 positions match TRBD1. Trimming removed 5 bases from V and 8 bases from J; junction bases left unmatched: 9. This CDR3 contains 14 residues. Per the germline V gene, CDR1 is SEHNR and CDR2 is FQNEAQ (reference sequence).

The chain employs TRBV7-2 and TRBJ2-5; 8 nucleotides match TRBD2. V was pared by 5 bases and J by 4 bases, with 6 bases of the junction left unmatched. The CDR3 has 14 residues. CDR1 and CDR2 (germline): SGHTA, FQGNSA. CDR3 amino acids: CASSRGGQVETQYF. CDR3 DNA: TGTGCCAGCAGCCGCGGGGGGCAAGTAGAGACCCAGTACTTC.

The chain employs TRBV5-6 and TRBJ2-7; perhaps TRBD2 as D (5 bases). From germline, CDR1 is SGHDT and CDR2 YYEEEE. This CDR3 spans 14 amino acids. V was trimmed by 2 bases and J by 6 bases, leaving 15 bases between them. The CDR3 nucleotides are TGTGCCAGCAGCTTCGGGCGGGTTTCGGGCGAGCAGTACTTC. Encoded protein: CASSFGRVSGEQYF.

This chain links TRBV10-2 with TRBJ2-3; 9 bases map to TRBD2. Germline CDR1 and CDR2: WSHSY and SAAADI. The CDR3 consists of 15 residues. Trimming removed 7 bases from V and 4 bases from J; junction bases left unmatched: 9. The DNA of the CDR3 is TGCGCCAGCAAGAAAGGTAGCGGGAGTTCAGATACGCAGTATTTT. Its protein is CASKKGSGSSDTQYF.

The chain links TRBV7-7 to TRBJ2-1; 8 positions agree with TRBD1. CDR1 is SSHAT, CDR2 FNYEAQ, per germline (reference sequence). Trimming removed 4 bases from V and 7 bases from J; junction bases left unmatched: 6. This CDR3 has 14 residues. The CDR3 DNA reads as TGTGCCAGCAGCTCTGGACAGGGTGGGAATGAGCAGTTCTTC. Translated: CASSSGQGGNEQFF.

This clone turned up a few times. The CDR3 DNA is TGTGCCATCAGTGGTTCGGGGGGCGGCAATCAGCCCCAGCATTTT. Protein product: CAISGSGGGNQPQHF. V is TRBV10-3 and J is TRBJ1-5; a weak D match, TRBD1 (6 bases). This CDR3 spans 15 amino acids. From germline, CDR1 is ENHRY and CDR2 SYGVKD. Trimming shortened V by 4 bases and J by 2 bases, and 12 bases separated the two germline ends.

CDR3 DNA: TGTGCCAGCAGTTTTTTATATATCTGGGGGCGGAGCTCCTACAATGAGCAGTTCTTC. Its protein is CASSFLYIWGRSSYNEQFF. The chain is built from TRBV28 and TRBJ2-1, with D possibly being TRBD1 (6 bases). Trimming removed 3 bases from V and 0 bases from J, with 21 bases in between. This CDR3 has 19 residues. Germline V gene data show CDR1 as MDHEN and CDR2 as SYDVKM.

The rearrangement uses TRBV19 and TRBJ1-5; no clear D. The germline V and J ends were trimmed by 11 bases and 5 bases, with 13 bases remaining between them. Germline V gives CDR1 LNHDA, CDR2 SQIVND (reference sequence). This CDR3 contains 12 residues. CDR3 DNA sequence: TGTGCCTCTGGGGTATCCCATCAGCCCCAGCATTTT. Translated: CASGVSHQPQHF.

The chain employs TRBV6-1 and TRBJ1-3, with D unresolved. Germline CDR1 MNHNS, CDR2 SASEGT. This CDR3 region has 12 residues. V was clipped by 4 bases and J by 3 bases, with 4 bases between them. The CDR3 sequence is CASSASGNTIYF. The CDR3 DNA follows: TGTGCCAGCAGTGCCAGTGGAAACACCATATATTTT.

The chain has TRBV5-6 and TRBJ1-2, with unresolved D. V was clipped by 2 bases and J by 7 bases, with 18 bases between them. In germline, CDR1 is SGHDT, CDR2 YYEEEE. This CDR3 comprises 15 residues. The CDR3 nucleotides are TGTGCCAGCAGCTTTCGTACGTCGCGTCCTGGTGGCTACACCTTC. This codes for CASSFRTSRPGGYTF. Using reference TRBV5-6 and TRBJ1-2 for the parts outside the CDR3, the full variable domain is DAGVTQSPTHLIKTRGQQVTLRCSPKSGHDTVSWYQQALGQGPQFIFQYYEEEERQRGNFPDRFSGHQFPNYSSELNVNALLLGDSALYLCASSFRTSRPGGYTFGSGTRLTVV.

The chain recombines TRBV6-1 with TRBJ2-3; 9 nucleotides line up with TRBD1. Germline assignment: CDR1 MNHNS and CDR2 SASEGT. The CDR3 totals 15 residues. V trimming: 7 bases; J trimming: 3 bases; junction bases outside the gene matches: 8. Here the CDR3 DNA reads TGTGCCAGCACCTTAAGGGGGACAGGGACAGATACGCAGTATTTT. Translated: CASTLRGTGTDTQYF.

V usage is TRBV7-9 and J usage is TRBJ2-3; 9 bases line up with TRBD1. Germline trimming cut 7 bases from V and 3 bases from J; bases unmatched to any gene: 11. The germline V gene encodes CDR1 SEHNR and CDR2 FQNEAQ (reference sequence). The CDR3 runs 16 residues. CDR3 loop: CASNPPGQGKTDTQYF. The CDR3 DNA is TGTGCCAGCAACCCCCCGGGACAGGGTAAGACAGATACGCAGTATTTT.

The V gene is TRBV27, the J gene TRBJ2-7, with TRBD2 matching over 8 bases. The germline gives CDR1 MNHEY, CDR2 SMNVEV (reference sequence). This CDR3 has 16 residues. V lost 1 base to trimming and J lost 6 bases; unmatched junction nucleotides: 11. This CDR3 is CASSLFPGLGSPEQYF. DNA for the CDR3: TGTGCCAGCAGTTTATTCCCGGGACTAGGATCCCCCGAGCAGTACTTC.

This clone was detected a few times. The V gene is TRBV10-3, the J gene TRBJ1-2, with a possible D match to TRBD1 (5 bases). Trimming left V 6 bases short and J 9 bases short, with 14 bases between. This CDR3 comprises 12 residues. Germline values: CDR1 ENHRY, CDR2 SYGVKD. CDR3 in amino acids: CAISSDTRSYTF. CDR3 coding DNA: TGTGCCATCAGCTCGGACACCAGGAGCTACACCTTC.

The chain has TRBV30 and TRBJ1-2; 7 bases agree with TRBD1. V dropped 4 bases and J dropped 2; count of bases not matched to a gene: 1. Germline CDR1 reads GTSNPN; CDR2 reads SVGIG (reference sequence). CDR3 length equals 12 residues. CDR3 sequence (DNA): TGTGCCTGGACAGGGGGGAACTATGGCTACACCTTC. Translating it yields CAWTGGNYGYTF.

This chain links TRBV5-8 with TRBJ2-3; 7 bases map to TRBD2. Germline CDR1 SGHTS, CDR2 YDEGEE. The CDR3 contains 16 residues. V lost 2 bases to trimming and J lost 3 bases; unmatched junction nucleotides: 9. Here the CDR3 reads CASSLLAGRRTDTQYF. CDR3 in DNA: TGTGCCAGCAGCTTATTAGCGGGTCGGAGGACAGATACGCAGTATTTT. Full variable domain (missing parts from reference TRBV5-8 and TRBJ2-3): EAGVTQSPTHLIKTRGQQATLRCSPISGHTSVYWYQQALGLGLQFLLWYDEGEERNRGNFPPRFSGRQFPNYSSELNVNALELEDSALYLCASSLLAGRRTDTQYFGPGTRLTVL.

V is TRBV28 and J is TRBJ2-3; 7 nucleotides align to TRBD2. V shed 2 bases, J shed 4 bases, and the junction held 9 bases outside the gene matches. Germline V CDR1 and CDR2: MDHEN, SYDVKM. The CDR3 has 16 amino acids. CDR3 sequence: CASSLRRLAKADTQYF. The CDR3 nucleotides read TGTGCCAGCAGTTTACGGAGACTAGCTAAGGCAGATACGCAGTATTTT. The full variable domain, completed using reference TRBV28 and TRBJ2-3, is DVKVTQSSRYLVKRTGEKVFLECVQDMDHENMFWYRQDPGLGLRLIYFSYDVKMKEKGDIPEGYSVSREKKERFSLILESASTNQTSMYLCASSLRRLAKADTQYFGPGTRLTVL.